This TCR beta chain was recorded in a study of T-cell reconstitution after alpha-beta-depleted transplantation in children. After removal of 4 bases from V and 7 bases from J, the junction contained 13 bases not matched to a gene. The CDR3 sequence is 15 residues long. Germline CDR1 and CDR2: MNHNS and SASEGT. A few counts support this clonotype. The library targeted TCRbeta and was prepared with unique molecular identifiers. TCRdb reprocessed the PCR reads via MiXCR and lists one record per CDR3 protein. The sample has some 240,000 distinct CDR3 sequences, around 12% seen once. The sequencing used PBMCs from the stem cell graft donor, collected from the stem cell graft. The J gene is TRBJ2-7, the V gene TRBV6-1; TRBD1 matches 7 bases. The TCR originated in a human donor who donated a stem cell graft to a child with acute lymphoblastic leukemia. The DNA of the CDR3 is TGTGCCAGCAGTGTTCGGCAGGGGAAGGACAGGGAGCAGTACTTC. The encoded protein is CASSVRQGKDREQYF.